This is a list of T cell receptor beta chains from one sample in a study of regulatory T cells in long-lasting Graves disease. TCRdb re-analysed the multiplex PCR reads in MiXCR, keeping a single row per CDR3 protein. The sample lists a few hundred thousand distinct CDR3 sequences; about 13% were seen once. These same records also appear under a second study, on T cells in Graves' hyperthyroidism and ophthalmopathy.

The sample consisted of peripheral blood mononuclear cells (PBMCs), taken at new diagnosis, from a patient treated with antithyroid drugs. These receptors were taken from a man aged 25-45 years with Graves disease. Both conserved end residues are part of each CDR3.

j_call,v_call,cdr3_aa
TRBJ2-1,TRBV5-6,CASSADLGGQFF
TRBJ1-1,TRBV20-1,CSAISPGLGQNTEAFF
TRBJ2-3,TRBV18,CASSPSITDTQYF
TRBJ2-3,TRBV20-1,CSAKKGTDTQYF
TRBJ2-7,TRBV7-2,CASSTRPPSGRSPYEQYF
TRBJ2-7,TRBV12-3/TRBV12-4,CASSLAGEDEQYF
TRBJ2-4,TRBV27,CASSLSRLNIQYF
TRBJ2-2,TRBV24-1,CATSATSGTNTGELFF
TRBJ2-1,TRBV20-1,CSAPDHLSYNEQFF
TRBJ1-2,TRBV20-1,CSAMHSASYGYTF
TRBJ2-2,TRBV20-1,CSAGGGGRDPGELFF
TRBJ2-3,TRBV29-1,CSVGTMRDTQYF
TRBJ2-1,TRBV20-1,CSARGLAGVDEQFF
TRBJ1-4,TRBV7-9,CASSPGQSNGEKLFF
TRBJ2-3,TRBV20-1,CSASDRAGWATDTQYF
TRBJ1-1,TRBV30,CAWSSRQGLFTEAFF
TRBJ2-3,TRBV20-1,CSSLAGGAADTQYF
TRBJ2-7,TRBV7-2,CASSLGTGLSYEQYF
TRBJ2-2,TRBV12-5,CASGLVQGDNPTGELFF
TRBJ2-4,TRBV27,CASSALGQGASDIQYF
TRBJ2-5,TRBV5-1,CASSFIRDSQETQYF
TRBJ2-7,TRBV28,CASSFFTARVHEQYF
TRBJ2-7,TRBV19,CASSTTYTSGSYEQYF
TRBJ1-5,TRBV19,CASRRTGGNQPQHF
TRBJ1-5,TRBV27,CASRNRGQPQHF
TRBJ1-5,TRBV6-1,CASNLGLGNQPQHF
TRBJ2-3,TRBV7-9,CASSLTAREGSDTQYF
TRBJ2-7,TRBV7-2,CASSLNVWGEQYF
TRBJ1-4,TRBV5-1,CASSLEGPTNEKLFF
TRBJ1-2,TRBV5-1,CASSGEQVVGSYGYTF
TRBJ1-5,TRBV2,CASSEGWGDDQPQHF
TRBJ2-1,TRBV12-3/TRBV12-4,CASSFSPSGRGINEQFF
TRBJ1-1,TRBV7-9,CASNLGKGITEAFF
TRBJ2-7,TRBV6-5,CASSYPGGYEQYF
TRBJ2-3,TRBV24-1,CATSEDAAGGTDTQYF